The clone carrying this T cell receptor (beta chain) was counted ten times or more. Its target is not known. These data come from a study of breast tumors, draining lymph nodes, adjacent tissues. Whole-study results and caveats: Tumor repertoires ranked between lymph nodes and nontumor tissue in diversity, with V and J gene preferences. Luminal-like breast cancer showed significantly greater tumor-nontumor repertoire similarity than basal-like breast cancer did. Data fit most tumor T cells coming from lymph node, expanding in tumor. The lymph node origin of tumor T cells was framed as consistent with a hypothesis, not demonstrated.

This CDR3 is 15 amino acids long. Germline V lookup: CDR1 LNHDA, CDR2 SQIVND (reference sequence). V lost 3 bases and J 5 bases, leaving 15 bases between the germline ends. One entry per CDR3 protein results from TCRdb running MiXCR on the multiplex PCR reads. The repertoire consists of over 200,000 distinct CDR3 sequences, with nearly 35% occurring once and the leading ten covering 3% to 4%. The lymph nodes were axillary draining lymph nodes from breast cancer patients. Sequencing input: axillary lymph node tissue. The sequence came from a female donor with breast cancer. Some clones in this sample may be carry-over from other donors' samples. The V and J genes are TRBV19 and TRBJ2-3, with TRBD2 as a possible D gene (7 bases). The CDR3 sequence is CASSMGGQRRDTQYF. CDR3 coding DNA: TGTGCCAGTAGTATGGGGGGGCAGCGGAGAGATACGCAGTATTTT.